This T cell receptor (beta chain) comes out of a study of CD8+ T cells in alopecia areata. Study information: Tofacitinib administration to treated patients was oral, at 5 to 10 mg twice daily.

Regarding the study as a whole: Both scalp clonality and the expanded CD8+ clones among the top 100 showed a significant decrease with tofacitinib.

Treatment meaning: oral pan-JAK inhibitor, 5-10 mg twice daily. Reverse transcription of extracted RNA yielded cDNA, which provided the sequencing template. Here immunoSEQ multiplex PCR was the method, and the copy in TCRdb shows in-frame clones only, minus some. The table has about 200,000 clones, 64% seen once; the top ten hold 4% to 5%. This clone was detected only a few times. What it binds is not known. In germline, CDR1 is SGHRS, CDR2 YFSETQ. V gave up 5 bases and J gave up 2 bases, with 10 bases separating them. This CDR3 is 13 amino acids long. The rearrangement uses TRBV5-1 and TRBJ2-5; D possibly matches TRBD1 or TRBD2 (5 bases each). This TCR derives from a human donor with alopecia areata. The sequences come from CD4+ T cells sorted from blood, collected at week 4, from a patient treated with tofacitinib. Here the CDR3 reads CASRRGLQETQYF. CDR3 coding DNA: TGCGCCAGCAGACGGGGCTTGCAAGAGACCCAGTACTTC.